Shown below are 8 T cell receptor beta chains from a single sample sequenced in a study of blood T cell repertoires in COVID-19. Assay used: immunoSEQ multiplex PCR; TCRdb lists only in-frame clones, some missing. Found here are 200,000 to 250,000 clones, around 90% of them singletons; the top ten hold approximately 10%. Sequenced material: PBMCs or T cells enriched from blood (not recorded which). All receptors derive from a man aged 18 to 35 with acute COVID-19.

This chain connects TRBV3-1 (or the pseudogene TRBV3-2) to TRBJ2-2; 7 nucleotides match TRBD2. V dropped 6 bases and J dropped 8; count of bases not matched to a gene: 12. There are 15 residues in the CDR3. The germline V gene encodes CDR1 LGHDT and CDR2 YNNKEL (reference sequence). CDR3 nucleotides: TGTGCCAGCAGTCCGACGGGGGGAGAGACTGGGGAGCTGTTTTTT. Its translation: CASSPTGGETGELFF.

This clone was seen only once. This chain connects TRBV7-2 to TRBJ2-5, with 7 bases lining up with TRBD2. CDR1 and CDR2 (germline): SGHTA, FQGNSA. V dropped 4 bases and J dropped 5; count of bases not matched to a gene: 7. This CDR3 has 14 amino acids. The CDR3: CASSSSGTRETQYF. In DNA, the CDR3 is TGTGCCAGCAGCTCGAGCGGGACCCGTGAGACCCAGTACTTC.

The CDR3 DNA sequence: TGTGCCAGCAGTCATCAGGGATTTAACTATGGCTACACCTTC. Its translation is CASSHQGFNYGYTF. The V gene is TRBV6-2 or TRBV6-3, the J gene TRBJ1-2; TRBD1 might be the D (5 bases). CDR1 is MNHEY and CDR2 is SVGEGT in the germline V gene. V lost 5 bases and J lost 1, with 11 bases in between. This CDR3 contains 14 residues.

J is TRBJ2-7 and V is TRBV19; 7 nucleotides match TRBD2. This CDR3 is 13 amino acids long. From germline, CDR1 is LNHDA and CDR2 SQIVND (reference sequence). V shed 6 bases and J 6 bases; nucleotides not matched to a gene: 8. DNA of the CDR3: TGTGCCAGTAGCAGGGCGGGAGTTGGCGAGCAGTACTTC. Translating it yields CASSRAGVGEQYF.

J is TRBJ2-3 and V is TRBV27; D possibly corresponds to TRBD2 (5 bases). Germline CDR1 reads MNHEY; CDR2 reads SMNVEV (reference sequence). The CDR3 runs to 14 residues. The V gene lost 1 base and the J gene lost 3 bases, with 8 bases spanning the gap. Here the CDR3 reads CASSLFPGTDTQYF. CDR3 bases: TGTGCCAGCAGTTTATTCCCGGGGACAGATACGCAGTATTTT.

The chain recombines TRBV4-3 with TRBJ2-2, with 7 positions matching TRBD1. The V and J ends lost 0 bases and 3 bases, in that order; junction bases with no gene match: 7. The CDR3 runs 17 residues. The V gene's germline CDR1 is LGHNA and CDR2 YSLEER. The CDR3 loop reads CASSQDRGQGDTGELFF. DNA for the CDR3: TGCGCCAGCAGCCAAGATCGAGGTCAGGGGGACACCGGGGAGCTGTTTTTT.

This rearrangement joins TRBV4-2 to TRBJ2-2; TRBD2 is a possible D gene (5 bases). The V gene's germline CDR1 is LGHNA and CDR2 YNFKEQ. With 1 base removed from V and 2 bases from J, the gap between germline ends came to 8 bases. The CDR3 contains 15 residues. The CDR3 loop is CASSQVEGNTGELFF. CDR3 DNA sequence: TGTGCCAGCAGCCAAGTTGAGGGCAACACCGGGGAGCTGTTTTTT.

The rearrangement links TRBV7-2 to TRBJ2-1, with a weak D call TRBD2 (6 bases). V was trimmed by 6 bases and J by 8 bases, leaving 20 bases between them. Germline V gene sequence: CDR1 SGHTA, CDR2 FQGNSA. This CDR3 contains 15 residues. This CDR3 is CASRGPIAVGDEQFF. The CDR3 nucleotides are TGTGCCAGCAGGGGACCGATAGCGGTGGGGGATGAGCAGTTCTTC.